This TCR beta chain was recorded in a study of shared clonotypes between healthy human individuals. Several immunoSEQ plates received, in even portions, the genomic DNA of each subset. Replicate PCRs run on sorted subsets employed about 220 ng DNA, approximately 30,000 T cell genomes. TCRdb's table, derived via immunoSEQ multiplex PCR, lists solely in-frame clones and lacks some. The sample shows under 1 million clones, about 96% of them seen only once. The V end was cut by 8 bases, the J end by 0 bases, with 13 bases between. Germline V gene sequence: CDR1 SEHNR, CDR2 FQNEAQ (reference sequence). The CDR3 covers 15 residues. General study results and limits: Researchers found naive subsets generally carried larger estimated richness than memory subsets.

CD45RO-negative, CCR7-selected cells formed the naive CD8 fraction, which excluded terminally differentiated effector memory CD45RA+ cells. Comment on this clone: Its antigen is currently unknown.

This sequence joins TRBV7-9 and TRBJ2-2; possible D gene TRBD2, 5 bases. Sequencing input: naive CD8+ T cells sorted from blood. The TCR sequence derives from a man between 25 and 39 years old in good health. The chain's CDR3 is CASGLAASNTGELFF. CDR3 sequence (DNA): TGTGCCAGCGGCCTAGCAGCATCGAACACCGGGGAGCTGTTTTTT.